This entry concerns a single T cell receptor beta chain. The antigen remains unidentified. Generation of TCR cDNA used 5'RACE template switching (which added a universal primer site and UMIs). TCRdb processed the 5' RACE reads anew with MiXCR; each CDR3 protein has one entry. The table includes 500,000 to 650,000 distinct CDR3 sequences, about a sixth detected once. The sample is drawn from a study of T cells after yellow fever vaccination. The study, taken as a whole, reports: Most clones from primary vaccination were detected again post-booster (just under 97% CD4, 88% CD8).

The CDR3 loop spans 13 amino acids. The ends were cut back, 0 bases at V and 5 bases at J, with 6 bases in the middle. CDR1 SGHKS and CDR2 YYEKEE come from the germline V gene (reference sequence). This sequence was found in a man aged 18 to 30 who received the YFV17D yellow fever vaccine. The chain carries TRBV5-5 and TRBJ2-1; D uncertain. The input for sequencing was PBMCs, taken less than 6 days after the first yellow fever vaccination. The CDR3 loop is CASSLVLHNEQFF. CDR3 bases: TGTGCCAGCAGCTTGGTTCTACACAATGAGCAGTTCTTC.